The 14 T cell receptor beta chains given below trace back to one sample, sequenced in a study of blood T cells in healthy people across ages. Next came a second PCR, run for about 6 to 12 cycles, which used a sample-barcoded 5' primer along with a J-beta primer mix. TCRdb redid the calling of the 5' RACE reads with MiXCR, one entry per CDR3 protein. In the table there are about 560,000 distinct CDR3 sequences, over 25% of which are singletons. A further study also used this sample, focusing on T cells of mothers and their children.

Source material: blood. The receptors here all came from a boy under 10 years old in good health.

This clonotype has only a few counts. The rearrangement joins TRBV9 to TRBJ2-4; 9 bases are shared with TRBD2. Germline trimming cut 0 bases from V and 3 bases from J; bases unmatched to any gene: 4. Germline-derived CDR1 and CDR2 are SGDLS and YYNGEE. The CDR3 runs to 16 residues. The CDR3 loop reads CASSVGSSGVKNIQYF. Here the CDR3 DNA reads TGTGCCAGCAGCGTAGGGTCTAGCGGGGTCAAAAACATTCAGTACTTC.

The chain combines TRBV13 with TRBJ2-5; D unclear. V lost 1 base and J 6 bases, leaving 18 bases between the germline ends. This CDR3 comprises 16 residues. Germline values: CDR1 PRHDT, CDR2 FYEKMQ (reference sequence). This CDR3 is CASSLEFLGPMQTQYF. Here the CDR3 DNA reads TGTGCCAGCAGCTTAGAGTTTCTTGGGCCGATGCAGACCCAGTACTTC.

This clonotype has a handful of counts. The chain carries TRBV28 and TRBJ2-5; unclear D gene. The V and J ends lost 3 bases and 2 bases respectively, with 10 bases between them. The CDR3 loop spans 14 amino acids. Germline V CDR1 and CDR2: MDHEN, SYDVKM. The CDR3, as DNA: TGTGCCAGCAGTTTCTCACCCAGGCAAGAGACCCAGTACTTC. Protein: CASSFSPRQETQYF.

Ten or more counts support this clonotype. The rearrangement joins TRBV4-3 to TRBJ2-7; 8 nucleotides align to TRBD2. Trimming removed 4 bases from V and 1 base from J; junction bases left unmatched: 3. There are 14 residues in the CDR3. The germline CDR1 and CDR2 sequences are LGHNA and YSLEER. The CDR3, as DNA: TGCGCCAGCAGCCCGGGACTAGGTTCCTACGAGCAGTACTTC. Its translation is CASSPGLGSYEQYF.

This clonotype was observed a few times. In nucleotides, the CDR3 is TGTGCCTCAAGGACTAGCGGGGGAAACGAGCAGTACTTC. It encodes CASRTSGGNEQYF. The chain uses TRBV12-3 or TRBV12-4 and TRBJ2-7; 13 bases map to TRBD2. The CDR3 contains 13 residues. V dropped 11 bases and J dropped 5; count of bases not matched to a gene: 6.

The chain has TRBV6-2 or TRBV6-3 and TRBJ1-2, with D unclear. Germline V gene data show CDR1 as MNHEY and CDR2 as SVGEGT. The CDR3 is 12 amino acids. Trimming stripped 2 bases from V and 3 bases from J, with 4 bases between. In DNA, the CDR3 is TGTGCCAGCAGTTACGAAGACTATGGCTACACCTTC. It specifies CASSYEDYGYTF.

This clonotype was seen a handful of times. The chain employs TRBV4-3 and TRBJ1-3; D not certain. Germline V CDR1 and CDR2: LGHNA, YSLEER. The V and J ends lost 4 bases and 2 bases respectively, with 12 bases between them. CDR3 length: 15 residues. The CDR3 spells CASSLDGRAGNTIYF. DNA for the CDR3: TGCGCCAGCAGCCTCGATGGGAGGGCTGGAAACACCATATATTTT.

This chain uses TRBV5-1 with TRBJ2-7; perhaps TRBD2 as D (6 bases). The germline V and J ends were trimmed by 0 bases and 3 bases, with 10 bases remaining between them. Germline V gene data show CDR1 as SGHRS and CDR2 as YFSETQ. The CDR3 runs to 14 residues. The chain's CDR3 is CASSLDMGGYEQYF. The CDR3 bases are TGCGCCAGCAGCTTGGATATGGGGGGCTACGAGCAGTACTTC.

This clonotype was picked up many times. The rearrangement uses TRBV7-2 and TRBJ2-7; D is ambiguous. CDR1 and CDR2 (germline): SGHTA, FQGNSA. Trimming removed 2 bases at V and 5 bases at J, with 10 bases between. This CDR3 has 13 residues. CDR3 bases: TGTGCCAGCAGCTTACAGGTTTTCGACGAGCAGTACTTC. This gives the protein CASSLQVFDEQYF.

This clonotype was seen a handful of times. V is TRBV6-1 and J is TRBJ2-1; D perhaps matches TRBD2 (5 bases). Near its end, the DNA agrees better with TRBJ2-5, so the J call may be wrong. This CDR3 is built from 14 residues. CDR1 and CDR2 from the germline V gene are MNHNS and SASEGT. In nucleotides, the CDR3 is TGTGCCAGCAGTGAACAAGACCCGGGGGAGACCCAGTACTTC. Translated, it gives CASSEQDPGETQYF.

The table lists this clonotype with many counts. The J gene is TRBJ2-5, the V gene TRBV20-1, with D uncertain. The CDR3 sequence is 13 residues long. Trimming took off 2 bases at V and 1 base at J, with 8 bases between the two ends. Germline CDR1 reads DFQATT; CDR2 reads SNEGSKA (reference sequence). The CDR3 coding sequence is TGCAGTGCTAGAACCCCAGTCCAAGAGACCCAGTACTTC. Protein: CSARTPVQETQYF.

The chain recombines TRBV10-3 with TRBJ2-1, with D tentatively TRBD2 (5 bases). Germline V gene lookup returns CDR1 ENHRY and CDR2 SYGVKD. The CDR3 covers 14 residues. The V end lost 2 bases, the J end lost 4 bases, and 9 bases lay between the germline ends. The CDR3 nucleotides read TGTGCCATCAGTGAGGTGGGAGAATACAATGAGCAGTTCTTC. Its translation is CAISEVGEYNEQFF.

The CDR3 loop is CASSYSNPWYSNQPQHF. CDR3 DNA: TGTGCCAGCAGTTACTCGAATCCCTGGTATAGCAATCAGCCCCAGCATTTT. This chain uses TRBV6-2 or TRBV6-3 with TRBJ1-5; D ambiguous. V was shortened by 0 bases and J by 0 bases, with 12 bases between the two germline ends. The CDR3 is made up of 17 amino acids. Germline V gene lookup returns CDR1 MNHEY and CDR2 SVGEGT.

This clonotype was found a few times. This rearrangement joins TRBV12-3 or TRBV12-4 to TRBJ1-5; D not certain. The CDR3 is 13 amino acids. V lost 3 bases, J lost 6 bases, and 9 bases lay in between. CDR3 bases: TGTGCCAGCAGTTTCGGTGGTGGTCAGCCCCAGCATTTT. Amino acids: CASSFGGGQPQHF.